This T cell receptor beta chain was identified during a study of technical replicates of blood from four donors. V lost 2 bases and J lost 4; bases outside the gene matches: 5. The CDR3 spans 15 residues. Germline V lookup: CDR1 LNHDA, CDR2 SQIVND (reference sequence). Clones were read by immunoSEQ multiplex PCR, and TCRdb kept only the in-frame ones, dropping some. This table has 55,000 to 75,000 clones, over 85% appearing once. This chain links TRBV19 with TRBJ2-7; 10 bases are a match to TRBD2. The sample was PBMCs. This sequence was found in a human donor in good health. Some clones in this sample may be carry-over from other donors' samples. The CDR3 region has the DNA TGTGCCAGTAGTATAACAGCGGGAGGGCCGTACGAGCAGTACTTC. Its protein product is CASSITAGGPYEQYF.